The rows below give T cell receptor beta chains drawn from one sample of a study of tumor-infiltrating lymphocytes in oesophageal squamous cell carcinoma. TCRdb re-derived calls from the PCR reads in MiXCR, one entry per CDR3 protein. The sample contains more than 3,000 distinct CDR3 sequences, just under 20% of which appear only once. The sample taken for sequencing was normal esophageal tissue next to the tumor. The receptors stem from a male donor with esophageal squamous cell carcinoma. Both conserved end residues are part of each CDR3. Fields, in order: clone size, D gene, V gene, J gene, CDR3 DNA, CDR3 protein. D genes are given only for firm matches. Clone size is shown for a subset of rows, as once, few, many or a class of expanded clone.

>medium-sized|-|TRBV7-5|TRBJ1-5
-
CISVPEAAGNQPQHF
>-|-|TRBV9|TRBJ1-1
TGTGCCAGCAGCCGGACCCTTGAGGGGACTGAAGCTTTCTTT
CASSRTLEGTEAFF
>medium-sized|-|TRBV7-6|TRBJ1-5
TGTGCCAGCAGCTTAGAACCGAGTAGGTCCCAGCATTTT
CASSLEPSRSQHF
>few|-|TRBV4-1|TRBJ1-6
TGCGCCAGCAGCCAAGATCCGGTGGCTTTAGAAAATTCACCCCTCCACTTC
CASSQDPVALENSPLHF
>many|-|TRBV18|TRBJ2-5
TGTGCCAGCTCACCTGACAGACGAGAGACCCAGTACTTC
CASSPDRRETQYF
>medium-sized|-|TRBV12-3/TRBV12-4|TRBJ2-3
TGTGCCAGCAGTTTCACTAGCCCAGGCACAGATACGCAGTATTTT
CASSFTSPGTDTQYF
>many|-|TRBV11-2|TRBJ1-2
TGTGCCAGCAGCATGAGAACTAACTATGGCTACACCTTC
CASSMRTNYGYTF
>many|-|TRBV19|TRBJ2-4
TGTGCCAGTAGTATTGGAGGGGCGGCCAAAAACATTCAGTACTTC
CASSIGGAAKNIQYF
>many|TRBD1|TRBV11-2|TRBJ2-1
TGTGCCAGCAGCCCTGACAGGGGGGCGTACAATGAGCAGTTCTTC
CASSPDRGAYNEQFF
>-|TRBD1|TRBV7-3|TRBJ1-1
TGTGCCATCAGTAAACAGGGGGCTGGGACTGAAGCTTTCTTT
CAISKQGAGTEAFF
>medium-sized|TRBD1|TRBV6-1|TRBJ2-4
TGTGCCAGCAGTGTGCGCATGACAGGGGGCGAGGGAAACATTCAGTACTTC
CASSVRMTGGEGNIQYF
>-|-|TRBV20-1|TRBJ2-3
TGCAGTGCTAGATGGGGGGGCGCAGATACGCAGTATTTT
CSARWGGADTQYF
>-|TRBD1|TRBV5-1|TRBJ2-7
TGCGCCAGCGGAACAGGGGATTCCTACGAGCAGTACTTC
CASGTGDSYEQYF
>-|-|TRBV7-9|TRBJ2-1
TGTGCCAGCAGCAGAGAGGGACAAGCCTGCAATGAGCAGTTCTTC
CASSREGQACNEQFF
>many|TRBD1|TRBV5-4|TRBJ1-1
TGTGCCAGCAGCTTGGGATCAGGGGGGCTCTACACTGAAGCTTTCTTT
CASSLGSGGLYTEAFF
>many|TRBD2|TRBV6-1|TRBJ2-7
TGTGCCAGCAGGGCGGGGGGGGCGCGGTACGAGCAGTACTTC
CASRAGGARYEQYF
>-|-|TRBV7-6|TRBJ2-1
TGTGCGGGCGGCGTGGGACTTTACAATGAGCAGTTCTTC
CAGGVGLYNEQFF
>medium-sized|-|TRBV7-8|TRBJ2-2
TGTGCCAGCAGCTTACTAGGGGTGGGGACCGGGGAGCTGTTTTTT
CASSLLGVGTGELFF
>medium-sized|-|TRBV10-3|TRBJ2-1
TGTGCCATCAGTGGCCAGCATGAGCAGTTCTTC
CAISGQHEQFF
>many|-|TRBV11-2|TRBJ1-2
TGTGCCAGCAGCCCATTGCGGGTGGGAGGGATCCGATCTGGCTACACCTTC
CASSPLRVGGIRSGYTF
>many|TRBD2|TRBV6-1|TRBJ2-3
TGTGCCAGCAGCCGTAGCGGGGGCGGGTTGAGAGATACGCAGTATTTT
CASSRSGGGLRDTQYF
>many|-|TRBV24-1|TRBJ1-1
TGTGCCACCAGGGGTACGGACACTGAAGCTTTCTTT
CATRGTDTEAFF
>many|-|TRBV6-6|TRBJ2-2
TGTGCCAGCAGTTACTCCGAAGCAACCGGGGAGCTGTTTTTT
CASSYSEATGELFF
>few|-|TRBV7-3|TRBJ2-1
TGTGCCAGCAGCTTAGGGGGGAGCGGGCACAATGAGCAGTTCTTC
CASSLGGSGHNEQFF
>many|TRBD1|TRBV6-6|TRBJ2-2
TGTGCCAGCAGTTACCTAAGACCGGGACAGGGTAGGAACGGGGAGCTGTTTTTT
CASSYLRPGQGRNGELFF
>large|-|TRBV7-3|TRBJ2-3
TGTGCCAGCAGCTTATCCCCTGGAGATACGCAGTATTTT
CASSLSPGDTQYF
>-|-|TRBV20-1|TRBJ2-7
TGCAGTGCTAGAGATAAGCGGCACTACAATGAGCAGTACTTC
CSARDKRHYNEQYF
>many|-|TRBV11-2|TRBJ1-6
TGTGCCACAGGACGGAGCTCCTATAATTCACCCCTCCACTTT
CATGRSSYNSPLHF
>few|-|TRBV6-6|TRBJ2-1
TGTGCCAGCAGTTACACCGGGACCAGCACAGATACGCAGTTCTTC
CASSYTGTSTDTQFF
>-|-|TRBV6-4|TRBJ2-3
TGTGCCAGCAGTAAGACTTACACAGATACGCAGTATTTT
CASSKTYTDTQYF
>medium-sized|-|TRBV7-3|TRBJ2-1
TGTGCCAGCAGCTTAGGGGCCTACAATGAGCAGTTCTTC
CASSLGAYNEQFF
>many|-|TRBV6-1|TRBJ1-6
TGTGCCAGCAGTGGAGTCTATAATTCACCCCTCCACTTT
CASSGVYNSPLHF
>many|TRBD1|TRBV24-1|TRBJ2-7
TGTGCCACCAGTGATTCCTCCTATCGACAGGGATCATCCTACGAGCAGTACTTC
CATSDSSYRQGSSYEQYF
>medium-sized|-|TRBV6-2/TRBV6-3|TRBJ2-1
TGTGCCAGCAGTTACAACCTCAGGGGATCTCGCTTCAATGAGCAGTTCTTC
CASSYNLRGSRFNEQFF
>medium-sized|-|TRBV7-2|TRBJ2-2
TGTGCCAGCAGCCCCACAGGGCCCGGGGAGCTGTTTTTT
CASSPTGPGELFF
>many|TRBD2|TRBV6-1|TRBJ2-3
TGTGCCAGCAGCTCTAGAGAGATGGCGGGGGGGCCAGATACGCAGTATTTT
CASSSREMAGGPDTQYF
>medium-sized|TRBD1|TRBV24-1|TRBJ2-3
TGTGCCACCAGTGACCCCGTTAAGGGACAGGGGTGGGATACGCAGTATTTT
CATSDPVKGQGWDTQYF
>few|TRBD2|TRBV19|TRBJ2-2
TGTGCCAGTAAAGCGGCTAGCGGTACCGGGGAGCTGTTTTTT
CASKAASGTGELFF
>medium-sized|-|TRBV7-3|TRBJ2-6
TGTGCCAGCAGCTTAGGTGGTAGTGGGGCCAACGTCCTGACTTTC
CASSLGGSGANVLTF
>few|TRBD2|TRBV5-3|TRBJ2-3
TGTGCCAGCAGCCTCACTAGCGGGGGGACAGATACGCAGTATTTT
CASSLTSGGTDTQYF
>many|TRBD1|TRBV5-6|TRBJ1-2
TGTGCCAGCAGCTTTTGGGACAGGGGAACTAACTATGGCTACACCTTC
CASSFWDRGTNYGYTF
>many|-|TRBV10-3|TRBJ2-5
TGTGCCATCAGTGAGTCCCGAGAGACCCAGTACTTC
CAISESRETQYF
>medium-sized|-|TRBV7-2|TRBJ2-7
TGTGCCAGCAGCACGTATAATTCACCCCTCCACTTC
CASSTYNSPLHF
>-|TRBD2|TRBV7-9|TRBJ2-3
TGTGCCAGCAGCTTAGAAGGGCGGGGGAGCGGTGATACGCAGTATTTT
CASSLEGRGSGDTQYF
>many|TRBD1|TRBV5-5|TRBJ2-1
TGTGCCAGCAGCTTTGGTGACAGGGGTATCGATGAGCAGTTCTTC
CASSFGDRGIDEQFF
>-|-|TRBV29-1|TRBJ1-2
TGCAGCGCCACCGGGAGCTACTATGGCTACACCTTC
CSATGSYYGYTF
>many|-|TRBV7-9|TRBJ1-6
TGTGCCAGCGCTGAGAGGCCCCGAGATTCACCCCTCCACTTT
CASAERPRDSPLHF